This TCR beta chain was documented in a study of blood T cell repertoires in COVID-19. Study background: Acute-phase and convalescent COVID-19 samples originated in the United States, Italy and Spain. In each case, the material was cDNA or gDNA derived from T cells, B-cell-depleted T cells, or PBMCs.

Per the study methods: The assay estimated nucleated cells by amplifying reference gene primers. Assay: immunoSEQ multiplex PCR; the TCRdb copy retains only in-frame clones and omits some. V and J calls and clone size follow that table, whereas D and trimming were derived from the DNA. The data hold about 120,000 clones, with 80% to 85% observed a single time. V was shortened by 1 base and J by 3 bases, with 14 bases between the two germline ends. Germline CDR1 and CDR2: LNHNV and YYDKDF (reference sequence). CDR3 length: 16 residues. The TCR comes from a man in his sixties or seventies with acute or convalescent COVID-19. The chain carries TRBV15 and TRBJ2-3; possible D gene TRBD1, 6 bases. The sequenced sample was peripheral blood. The CDR3 coding sequence is TGTGCCACCAGCAGAGCTTTCACAGGGAGAACAGATACGCAGTATTTT. As protein: CATSRAFTGRTDTQYF.